The 28 T cell receptor beta chains listed next were all sequenced from one sample in a study of neurological immune-mediated disorders. TCRdb processed the 5' RACE reads anew with MiXCR; each CDR3 protein has one entry. The top ten clones hold roughly 5% of a sample with under 85,000 distinct CDR3 sequences, around 5.1% of them seen once. Sequencing was carried out using PBMCs. Receptors were obtained from a human donor with multiple sclerosis. The donor label of this sample is uncertain.

This clonotype was observed at least ten times. V and J are TRBV7-9 and TRBJ2-7; D unresolved. This CDR3 has 14 amino acids. Trimming took 8 bases from V and 1 from J, leaving 15 bases between them. Germline V CDR1 and CDR2: SEHNR, FQNEAQ (reference sequence). The CDR3 sequence: CASFPLGGSYEQYF. Written as DNA, the CDR3 is TGTGCCAGCTTCCCCCTCGGTGGGTCCTACGAGCAGTACTTC.

This clonotype was counted at least ten times. The chain has TRBV12-3 or TRBV12-4 and TRBJ1-5; 7 bases fit TRBD1. CDR3 size: 14 residues. V shed 2 bases, J shed 7 bases, and the junction held 5 bases outside the gene matches. The CDR3 region is CASSLRQGGQPQHF. DNA for the CDR3: TGTGCCAGCAGTTTAAGACAGGGAGGCCAGCCCCAGCATTTT.

This chain connects TRBV28 to TRBJ2-2, with TRBD1 matching over 7 bases. This CDR3 has 15 residues. V was clipped by 7 bases and J by 5 bases; unmatched bases: 10. Germline lookup yields CDR1 MDHEN and CDR2 SYDVKM. In DNA form, the CDR3 reads TGTGCCAGCATTCTTAACAGGGGCGGAACCGGGGAGCTGTTTTTT. This translates into CASILNRGGTGELFF.

This clonotype was found many times. The V and J genes are TRBV6-1 and TRBJ2-7, with TRBD1 identical over 8 bases. The germline gives CDR1 MNHNS, CDR2 SASEGT. Trimming took 8 bases from V and 5 from J; bases not matched to a gene: 14. The CDR3 totals 15 residues. The CDR3 is CASGDLGQGKNEQYF. CDR3 nucleotides: TGTGCCAGCGGAGACCTAGGACAGGGTAAAAACGAGCAGTACTTC.

At least ten counts were recorded for this clonotype. At one end, the junction sequence differs from germline, possibly due to a read error. The chain is built from TRBV15 and TRBJ1-6; a possible D gene is TRBD1 (6 bases). CDR3 size: 14 residues. From germline, CDR1 is LNHNV and CDR2 YYDKDF (reference sequence). CDR3 DNA sequence: TGTGCCACCAGCGGAGAAGGGGGGGGGTCACCCCTCCACTTT. Translated, it gives CATSGEGGGSPLHF. Based on the CDR3 plus reference TRBV15 and TRBJ1-6, the full variable domain is DAMVIQNPRYQVTQFGKPVTLSCSQTLNHNVMYWYQQKSSQAPKLLFHYYDKDFNNEADTPDNFQSRRPNTSFCFLDIRSPGLGDTAMYLCATSGEGGGSPLHFGNGTRLTVT.

This clonotype was recorded at least ten times. For the CDR3, the DNA is TGTGCCAGCAGCCAAGAGGGGGGGCGGAACTATAATTCACCCCTCCACTTT. It encodes CASSQEGGRNYNSPLHF. The V call is TRBV3-1, the J call TRBJ1-6, with a weak D call TRBD1 (6 bases). Germline CDR1 is LGHDT and CDR2 is YNNKEL (reference sequence). The CDR3 sequence is 17 residues long. V lost 0 bases, J lost 3 bases, and 12 bases lay in between.

Notes on this clonotype: A much larger clonotype is one base distant, so this may be a read error. V usage is TRBV5-1 and J usage is TRBJ1-6, with 8 bases matching TRBD1. Germline V gene sequence: CDR1 SGHRS, CDR2 YFSETQ. The CDR3 is 16 residues long. V lost 1 base and J lost 9; bases outside the gene matches: 9. The DNA of the CDR3 is TGCGCCAGCAGCTTGCCTGGACAGGGATTGGGTTCACCCCTCCACTTT. Translated: CASSLPGQGLGSPLHF.

The V and J genes are TRBV3-1 and TRBJ2-1, with TRBD2 matching over 8 bases. CDR1 is LGHDT and CDR2 is YNNKEL in the germline V gene (reference sequence). The CDR3 is made up of 17 amino acids. Unmatched junction bases numbered 8, after V lost 4 bases and J lost 0 bases. For the CDR3, the DNA is TGTGCCAGCAGCCCAACTAGCGGTCTTAACTCCTACAATGAGCAGTTCTTC. Its protein is CASSPTSGLNSYNEQFF.

This clonotype was counted many times. The chain couples TRBV4-1 to TRBJ2-7, with D possibly being TRBD2 (6 bases). The CDR3 sequence is 16 residues long. Germline V gives CDR1 MGHRA, CDR2 YSYEKL. V gave up 5 bases and J gave up 5 bases, with 22 bases separating them. CDR3: CASSSGLAYGRDEQYF. The CDR3 DNA is TGCGCCAGCAGCAGTGGTCTAGCGTATGGAAGGGACGAGCAGTACTTC.

This clonotype was observed many times. V usage is TRBV5-1 and J usage is TRBJ2-5; possible D gene TRBD1, 6 bases. Germline CDR1 and CDR2: SGHRS and YFSETQ. V dropped 2 bases and J dropped 5 bases, with 13 bases sitting between them. This CDR3 contains 14 residues. The CDR3 nucleotides read TGCGCCAGCAGCTTCCATGGGGGCCGGGAGACCCAGTACTTC. As protein: CASSFHGGRETQYF.

This clonotype has ten or more counts. V and J are TRBV25-1 and TRBJ2-7, with 10 positions matching TRBD1. Germline V gene data show CDR1 as MGHDK and CDR2 as SYGVNS. V shed 8 bases, J shed 7 bases, and the junction held 5 bases outside the gene matches. This CDR3 region has 12 residues. The CDR3, as DNA: TGTGCCAGCGGACGGACAGGGGGAGAGCAGTACTTC. Translation gives CASGRTGGEQYF.

Ten or more counts support this clonotype. The J gene is TRBJ2-7, the V gene TRBV5-1, with TRBD1 matching over 7 bases. Trimming at V came to 2 bases and at J to 3 bases, leaving 5 bases not matched to a gene. From germline, CDR1 is SGHRS and CDR2 YFSETQ. The CDR3 runs to 14 residues. CDR3 DNA sequence: TGCGCCAGCAGCTTCGCTGGGACAGACTACGAGCAGTACTTC. Translated, it gives CASSFAGTDYEQYF.

This clonotype was recorded at least ten times. This chain joins TRBV6-5 and TRBJ1-2; no clear D gene. The CDR3 runs 14 residues. Germline CDR1 and CDR2: MNHEY and SVGAGI. V was trimmed by 6 bases and J by 3 bases, leaving 14 bases between them. This CDR3 is CASSPRVGDYGYTF. In DNA form, the CDR3 reads TGTGCCAGCAGCCCCCGGGTCGGTGACTATGGCTACACCTTC.

This clonotype has a count of ten or more. The chain has TRBV7-9 and TRBJ1-5; 8 nucleotides match TRBD1. Trimming removed 4 bases from V and 4 bases from J; junction bases left unmatched: 3. The germline gives CDR1 SEHNR, CDR2 FQNEAQ (reference sequence). This CDR3 contains 14 residues. CDR3 in amino acids: CASSSGGRNQPQHF. CDR3 nucleotide sequence: TGTGCCAGCAGCTCAGGGGGCAGGAATCAGCCCCAGCATTTT. Together with reference TRBV7-9 and TRBJ1-5, the CDR3 gives the full variable domain: DTGVSQNPRHKITKRGQNVTFRCDPISEHNRLYWYRQTLGQGPEFLTYFQNEAQLEKSRLLSDRFSAERPKGSFSTLEIQRTEQGDSAMYLCASSSGGRNQPQHFGDGTRLSIL.

This clonotype was seen many times. The chain combines TRBV9 with TRBJ2-5; perhaps TRBD1 as D (5 bases). This CDR3 is 14 amino acids long. CDR1 is SGDLS and CDR2 is YYNGEE in the germline V gene. Trimming pared 4 bases from V and 9 bases from J, leaving 19 bases between. CDR3 in amino acids: CASSPGHLGEAQYF. The CDR3 DNA reads TGTGCCAGCAGCCCTGGACACCTAGGTGAGGCCCAGTACTTC.

This clonotype was recorded many times. The chain employs TRBV12-3 or TRBV12-4 and TRBJ2-7; 12 positions match TRBD2. The CDR3 is made up of 17 amino acids. J gave up 2 bases and V 6 bases, and 11 bases lay outside the gene matches. The CDR3 coding sequence is TGTGCCAGCAGCCCCGATCCCAGACTAGCGGGAGCCTACGAGCAGTACTTC. The encoded protein is CASSPDPRLAGAYEQYF.

Many counts were recorded for this clonotype. The rearrangement links TRBV20-1 to TRBJ2-3, with 7 bases fitting TRBD2. Trimming removed 1 base from V and 4 bases from J; junction bases left unmatched: 8. The CDR3 has 15 residues. CDR1 and CDR2 from the germline V gene are DFQATT and SNEGSKA (reference sequence). CDR3 bases: TGCAGTGCTAGAGGAGGGGCGGGAGTCGCAGATACGCAGTATTTT. The encoded protein is CSARGGAGVADTQYF.

The genes are TRBV4-1 and TRBJ2-2; the match to TRBD1 covers 9 bases. V lost 3 bases, J lost 4 bases, and 6 bases stayed unmatched. CDR1 is MGHRA and CDR2 is YSYEKL in the germline V gene. CDR3 length: 16 residues. The CDR3 loop is CASSHKQGAGTGELFF. The CDR3 DNA reads as TGCGCCAGCAGCCACAAACAGGGGGCGGGCACCGGGGAGCTGTTTTTT.

This clonotype was recorded many times. The gene calls are TRBV5-1 and TRBJ2-1; 9 nucleotides line up with TRBD1. V lost 4 bases, J lost 1 base, and 9 bases stayed unmatched. This CDR3 has 17 residues. CDR1 is SGHRS, CDR2 YFSETQ, per germline. Here the CDR3 reads CASSQPRDRASYNEQFF. The CDR3 DNA sequence: TGCGCCAGCAGCCAACCCCGGGACAGGGCTTCCTACAATGAGCAGTTCTTC.

This clonotype came up a few times. V gene TRBV5-5 combines with J gene TRBJ2-1, with TRBD2 matching 7 bases. The CDR3 consists of 18 residues. Germline lookup yields CDR1 SGHKS and CDR2 YYEKEE (reference sequence). V shed 4 bases and J 7 bases; nucleotides not matched to a gene: 20. In DNA, the CDR3 is TGTGCCAGCAGCCCGGTGCGGCCAGGGACTATAATAATAAATGAGCAGTTCTTC. It encodes CASSPVRPGTIIINEQFF.

In its sample, this clonotype was seen many times. The chain combines TRBV20-1 with TRBJ2-7; D may match TRBD1 or TRBD2 (5 bases each). V lost 1 base and J lost 3, with 13 bases in between. This CDR3 region has 14 residues. Per the germline V gene, CDR1 is DFQATT and CDR2 is SNEGSKA (reference sequence). DNA of the CDR3: TGCAGTGCTAGAGTTTCGGGACCTCTCTACGAGCAGTACTTC. This codes for CSARVSGPLYEQYF.

In its sample, this clonotype was seen many times. The chain has TRBV7-9 and TRBJ1-1; D remains ambiguous. The germline V gene encodes CDR1 SEHNR and CDR2 FQNEAQ (reference sequence). V was pared by 3 bases and J by 5 bases, with 7 bases between. The CDR3 is 12 amino acids. CDR3 residues: CASSLQVTEAFF. The CDR3 DNA is TGTGCCAGCAGCTTGCAGGTTACTGAAGCTTTCTTT.

This clonotype was seen ten or more times. The V and J genes are TRBV5-1 and TRBJ1-2; D possibly corresponds to TRBD1 (6 bases). CDR1 SGHRS and CDR2 YFSETQ come from the germline V gene. Trimming took 5 bases from V and 2 from J, leaving 10 bases between them. The CDR3 is 13 residues long. The CDR3 here is CASRFGGNYGYTF. CDR3 bases: TGCGCCAGCAGGTTCGGGGGCAACTATGGCTACACCTTC. Together with reference TRBV5-1 and TRBJ1-2, the CDR3 gives the full variable domain: KAGVTQTPRYLIKTRGQQVTLSCSPISGHRSVSWYQQTPGQGLQFLFEYFSETQRNKGNFPGRFSGRQFSNSRSEMNVSTLELGDSALYLCASRFGGNYGYTFGSGTRLTVV.

In its sample, this clonotype was seen many times. The chain couples TRBV20-1 to TRBJ2-4; tentative D call: TRBD2 (7 bases). This CDR3 comprises 15 residues. The germline gives CDR1 DFQATT, CDR2 SNEGSKA (reference sequence). The V end lost 5 bases, the J end lost 0 bases, and 14 bases lay between the germline ends. This CDR3 is CSAGSGGKAKNIQYF. The CDR3 DNA follows: TGCAGTGCTGGGTCGGGGGGCAAAGCCAAAAACATTCAGTACTTC.

This clonotype came up many times. The genes are TRBV12-3 or TRBV12-4 and TRBJ1-5; D gene unclear. The CDR3 spans 15 residues. Trimming left V 3 bases short and J 0 bases short, with 9 bases between. CDR3: CASSFGEVSNQPQHF. The CDR3 nucleotides read TGTGCCAGCAGTTTTGGGGAAGTTAGCAATCAGCCCCAGCATTTT.

This clonotype was detected ten times or more. The rearrangement joins TRBV7-9 to TRBJ1-2, with D perhaps matching TRBD1 (6 bases). Germline V CDR1 and CDR2: SEHNR, FQNEAQ (reference sequence). V was clipped by 3 bases and J by 3 bases, with 11 bases between them. The CDR3 is 14 residues long. This chain's CDR3 is CASSLEGVYYGYTF. As DNA, the CDR3 is TGTGCCAGCAGCTTGGAGGGGGTTTACTATGGCTACACCTTC.

This clonotype was seen at least ten times. The chain joins TRBV6-1 to TRBJ2-7, with D perhaps TRBD2 (6 bases). Per the germline V gene, CDR1 is MNHNS and CDR2 is SASEGT. This CDR3 is 14 amino acids long. Trimming shortened V by 5 bases and J by 0 bases, and 11 bases separated the two germline ends. CDR3 bases: TGTGCCAGCAGTTTGGGACTGGTCTCCTACGAGCAGTACTTC. It yields the protein CASSLGLVSYEQYF.

This clonotype has at least ten counts. The chain combines TRBV5-1 with TRBJ1-2, with D possibly matching TRBD1 (5 bases). In germline, CDR1 is SGHRS, CDR2 YFSETQ. Between the trimmed V and J ends, which lost 2 bases and 8 bases, there was a span of 10 bases. The CDR3 contains 12 residues. The CDR3 spells CASSFDGGGYTF. CDR3 nucleotide sequence: TGCGCCAGCAGCTTCGATGGGGGAGGCTACACCTTC. Based on the CDR3 plus reference TRBV5-1 and TRBJ1-2, the full variable domain is KAGVTQTPRYLIKTRGQQVTLSCSPISGHRSVSWYQQTPGQGLQFLFEYFSETQRNKGNFPGRFSGRQFSNSRSEMNVSTLELGDSALYLCASSFDGGGYTFGSGTRLTVV.